This T cell receptor (beta chain) was sequenced for a study of blood T cell repertoires in COVID-19. Whole-study context: T cells, B-cell-depleted T cells, or PBMCs provided the cDNA or gDNA that served as material.

TCRdb's table, derived via immunoSEQ multiplex PCR, lists solely in-frame clones and lacks some. The profile shows nearly 350,000 clones, about nine tenths of them singletons. Followed over time, Seattle patients had been enrolled while infection was active. The CDR3 is 15 residues long. Germline-derived CDR1 and CDR2 are LGHDT and YNNKEL (reference sequence). Germline trimming cut 4 bases from V and 3 bases from J; bases unmatched to any gene: 4. The gene calls are TRBV3-1 (or the pseudogene TRBV3-2) and TRBJ2-3, with TRBD1 matching over 10 bases. This TCR came from a woman in her fifties or sixties with COVID-19, enrolled during active disease. The sequencing sample was made of peripheral blood. Here the CDR3 DNA reads TGTGCCAGCAGCCCCCGGGACAGGGGTACAGATACGCAGTATTTT. The encoded protein is CASSPRDRGTDTQYF.